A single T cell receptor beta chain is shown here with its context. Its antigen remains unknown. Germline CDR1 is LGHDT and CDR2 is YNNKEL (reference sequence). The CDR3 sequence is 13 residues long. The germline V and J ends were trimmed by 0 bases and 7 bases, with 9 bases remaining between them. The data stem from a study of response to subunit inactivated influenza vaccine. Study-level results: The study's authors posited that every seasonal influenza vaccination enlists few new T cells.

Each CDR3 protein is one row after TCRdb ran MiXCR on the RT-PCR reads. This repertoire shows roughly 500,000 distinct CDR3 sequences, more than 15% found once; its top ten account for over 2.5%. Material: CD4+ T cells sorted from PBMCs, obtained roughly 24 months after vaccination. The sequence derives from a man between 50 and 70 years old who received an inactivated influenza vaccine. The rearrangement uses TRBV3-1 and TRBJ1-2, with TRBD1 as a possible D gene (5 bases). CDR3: CASSQDGTRGYTF. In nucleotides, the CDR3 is TGTGCCAGCAGCCAAGATGGGACTCGTGGCTACACCTTC.